The 18 T cell receptor beta chains below all came from one sample that was sequenced in a study of blood T cells in healthy people across ages. Alongside a J-beta primer mix, a sample-barcoded 5' primer served in a second PCR lasting about 6 to 12 cycles. Using its own MiXCR run on the 5' RACE reads, TCRdb lists one record per CDR3 protein. This sample carries 250,000 to 300,000 distinct CDR3 sequences, roughly 26% of them seen once, and the ten largest clones take roughly 28%. Material for sequencing was blood. The receptors were gathered from a woman aged 70-85 years in good health.

This clonotype has a count of ten or more. The chain is built from TRBV9 and TRBJ2-1; D remains ambiguous. Trimming shortened V by 4 bases and J by 5 bases, and 22 bases separated the two germline ends. The length of the CDR3 is 17 residues. Germline assignment: CDR1 SGDLS and CDR2 YYNGEE. The CDR3 sequence: CASSSTGKGLLDNEQFF. CDR3 nucleotides: TGTGCCAGCAGCTCCACTGGGAAAGGCTTACTTGACAATGAGCAGTTCTTC.

This clonotype was counted a few times. The rearrangement joins TRBV29-1 to TRBJ2-1, with TRBD1 matching 7 bases. CDR3 length: 12 residues. Germline V lookup: CDR1 SQVTM, CDR2 ANQGSEA. V lost 2 bases, J lost 6 bases, and 1 base stayed unmatched. The CDR3 reads CSVEPGGNEQFF. The CDR3 DNA reads TGCAGCGTTGAACCAGGGGGCAATGAGCAGTTCTTC.

This rearrangement joins TRBV3-1 to TRBJ2-2; 8 bases are a match to TRBD1. The CDR3 is 14 residues long. The ends lost 8 bases at V and 5 bases at J; junction bases unmatched: 7. Germline V CDR1 and CDR2: LGHDT, YNNKEL (reference sequence). CDR3 sequence reads: CASGPGGWTGELFF. The CDR3 DNA follows: TGTGCCAGCGGACCAGGGGGCTGGACCGGGGAGCTGTTTTTT.

This clonotype was picked up a small number of times. The chain has TRBV28 and TRBJ1-2; TRBD1 is a possible D gene (6 bases). CDR1 and CDR2 (germline): MDHEN, SYDVKM. The ends were cut back, 8 bases at V and 4 bases at J, with 11 bases in the middle. The CDR3 extends over 12 amino acids. CDR3 region: CASSGAGYGYTF. CDR3 nucleotides: TGTGCCAGCTCGGGGGCTGGCTATGGCTACACCTTC.

The chain joins TRBV6-1 to TRBJ2-6; D gene ambiguous. Germline CDR1 and CDR2: MNHNS and SASEGT. Trimming removed 5 bases from V and 0 bases from J, with 11 bases in between. The CDR3 has 16 amino acids. CDR3 in amino acids: CASSQGVSSGANVLTF. The CDR3, as DNA: TGTGCCAGCAGTCAAGGTGTCTCCTCTGGGGCCAACGTCCTGACTTTC.

This clonotype was seen a handful of times. CDR3 amino acids: CASSPYGRYRHSPLHF. As DNA, the CDR3 is TGTGCCAGCAGTCCATACGGAAGGTACCGTCATTCACCCCTCCACTTT. The chain links TRBV12-3 or TRBV12-4 to TRBJ1-6; no reliable D call. Deletions cut 5 bases from V and 8 bases from J, with 19 bases between. The CDR3 length is 16 residues.

This clonotype was seen more than once but under ten times. The chain employs TRBV9 and TRBJ2-2; D may be TRBD1 or TRBD2 (5 bases each). There are 15 residues in the CDR3. Deletions cut 4 bases from V and 2 bases from J, with 12 bases between. The germline V gene has CDR1 SGDLS and CDR2 YYNGEE. In nucleotides, the CDR3 is TGTGCCAGCAGCTCGGGACGGATTAACACCGGGGAGCTGTTTTTT. It yields the protein CASSSGRINTGELFF.

This sequence joins TRBV5-1 and TRBJ2-3; 8 nucleotides align to TRBD2. The CDR3 has 16 amino acids. V shed 0 bases, J shed 6 bases, and the junction held 9 bases outside the gene matches. Germline CDR1 SGHRS, CDR2 YFSETQ. For the CDR3, the DNA is TGCGCCAGCAGCTTGGCGCTCAGCGGGAGTGGGGATACGCAGTATTTT. Its protein product is CASSLALSGSGDTQYF.

The chain joins TRBV15 to TRBJ2-7; D call uncertain. Germline V gene lookup returns CDR1 LNHNV and CDR2 YYDKDF (reference sequence). CDR3 length: 16 amino acids. Deletions cut 4 bases from V and 0 bases from J, with 16 bases between. The DNA for the CDR3 is TGTGCCACCAGCACCTCCTTTGGACCGGGCTCCTACGAGCAGTACTTC. It translates to CATSTSFGPGSYEQYF.

This clonotype has just a few counts. The rearrangement uses TRBV27 and TRBJ2-1; D possibly corresponds to TRBD1 (6 bases). This CDR3 spans 14 amino acids. Germline V gene lookup returns CDR1 MNHEY and CDR2 SMNVEV (reference sequence). V was pared by 8 bases and J by 0 bases, with 11 bases between. The CDR3 DNA reads TGTGCCAGCCAAACAGGGCCCTCCTACAATGAGCAGTTCTTC. Amino acid sequence: CASQTGPSYNEQFF.

J is TRBJ1-4 and V is TRBV6-6; D gene ambiguous. Per germline, CDR1 MNHNY and CDR2 SVGAGI (reference sequence). V lost 6 bases to trimming and J lost 6 bases, with 11 bases between them. The CDR3 covers 13 residues. The CDR3 spells CASSLVADEKLFF. CDR3 nucleotide sequence: TGTGCCAGCAGCCTTGTGGCAGATGAAAAACTGTTTTTT.

The chain carries TRBV12-3 or TRBV12-4 and TRBJ2-2, with D possibly being TRBD1 (5 bases). V lost 5 bases to trimming and J lost 7 bases, with 11 bases between them. This CDR3 region has 13 residues. The chain's CDR3 is CASSPRQYGELFF. The CDR3 coding sequence is TGTGCCAGCAGTCCTAGACAGTACGGGGAGCTGTTTTTT.

The sample holds many counts of this clonotype. Here the CDR3 DNA reads TGTGCCAGCAGTCTGGACGTTGGTGGCAATCAGCCCCAGCATTTT. Its protein product is CASSLDVGGNQPQHF. This chain links TRBV7-9 with TRBJ1-5; the D is unclear. The CDR3 sequence is 15 residues long. Germline CDR1 SEHNR, CDR2 FQNEAQ (reference sequence). V gave up 6 bases and J gave up 2 bases, with 14 bases separating them.

The gene calls are TRBV28 and TRBJ2-1; D not certain. Germline assignment: CDR1 MDHEN and CDR2 SYDVKM. V was cut by 8 bases and J by 13 bases, with 18 bases left in between. This CDR3 has 12 residues. The CDR3 DNA reads as TGTGCCAGCGGGCCCGATTTGGGGTTCCAGTTCTTC. Its translation: CASGPDLGFQFF.

The genes are TRBV12-5 and TRBJ2-7, with TRBD1 identical over 7 bases. Germline CDR1 reads LGHNT; CDR2 reads FRNRAP. The junction had 5 bases not matched to a gene; V was cut back by 3 bases and J by 3 bases. CDR3 length: 14 residues. The CDR3 here is CASGLSGGYYEQYF. CDR3 in DNA: TGTGCTAGTGGTTTATCAGGGGGATACTACGAGCAGTACTTC.

This chain joins TRBV6-2 or TRBV6-3 and TRBJ2-4; D may be TRBD1 (6 bases). The V end lost 6 bases, the J end lost 5 bases, and 20 bases lay between the germline ends. Germline V gene sequence: CDR1 MNHEY, CDR2 SVGEGT. There are 16 residues in the CDR3. In nucleotides, the CDR3 is TGTGCCAGCAGCAACACCCAGGGGCAAAGGGAAAACATTCAGTACTTC. It yields the protein CASSNTQGQRENIQYF.

The chain employs TRBV15 and TRBJ2-5, with a tentative D call TRBD1 (5 bases). The J call may be mistaken, given a closer DNA end match to TRBJ2-7. Germline CDR1 reads LNHNV; CDR2 reads YYDKDF (reference sequence). This CDR3 has 13 amino acids. CDR3 sequence: CATSLPGTYEQYF. Here the CDR3 DNA reads TGTGCCACCAGTCTTCCAGGGACCTACGAGCAGTACTTC.

CDR3 sequence reads: CASSRPSATNEKLFF. The DNA of the CDR3 is TGTGCCAGCAGCCGGCCCTCGGCAACTAATGAAAAACTGTTTTTT. The chain employs TRBV28 and TRBJ1-4; D is unclear. V was shortened by 6 bases and J by 0 bases, with 11 bases between the two germline ends. The CDR3 is 15 residues long. Looked up from germline, CDR1 is MDHEN and CDR2 is SYDVKM.